The T cell receptor beta chain under discussion was sequenced for a study of blood T cell repertoires in COVID-19. TCRdb keeps only in-frame clones here, not all; method: immunoSEQ multiplex PCR. Of 370,000 or so clones in the sample, over 65% were seen once. Per the germline V gene, CDR1 is KGHSH and CDR2 is LQKENI. J gave up 0 bases and V 1 base, and 8 bases lay outside the gene matches. The length of the CDR3 is 19 residues. Sequencing was done on a sample of peripheral blood. The chain employs TRBV18 and TRBJ2-2; TRBD2 aligns across 10 bases. This TCR was recovered from a human donor with acute or convalescent COVID-19. The donor label of this sample is uncertain. The DNA for the CDR3 is TGTGCCAGCTCACCACTCTCGGCTAGCGGGAGATCGAACACCGGGGAGCTGTTTTTT. It encodes CASSPLSASGRSNTGELFF.